This TCR beta chain originates from a study of blood T cell repertoires in COVID-19 (dated by TCRdb to the early 2020s). A note on the overall study: Samples from collaborators originated in the United States, Italy and Spain and spanned both the acute and convalescent phases of COVID-19. The repertoires were released in a freely available public database intended as a resource for research on the immune response to SARS-CoV-2. The prospective study material was composed of cDNA or gDNA derived from T cells, B-cell-depleted T cells, or PBMCs. The samples were drawn from the first 160 participants of the ongoing ImmuneRACE study and from under 1,500 subjects provided by 6 global collaborators. The sample metadata nearly always contained a de-identified subject ID, COVID-19 status, age in years and sex. HLA class I and class II types, where available, came from metadata supplied by the sample provider rather than from assay-based typing. Subjects who had been exposed to COVID-19, were actively infected with it, or had recovered from it provided the deeply sampled blood TCRbeta repertoires that made up the dataset.

The immunoSEQ Assay, a bias-controlled multiplex PCR, was used to amplify TCRbeta CDR3 regions from genomic DNA. Per the original workflow: Within the assay, amplification of reference gene primers was used to estimate how many nucleated cells each sample contained. To quantify the absolute abundance of each unique TCRbeta CDR3 rearrangement, sequence reads were collapsed and filtered. For each sample, productive Simpson clonality was calculated as the square root of Simpson's diversity index across productive rearrangements. TCRdb obtained this table from immuneACCESS and retained in-frame rearrangements with V and J assigned. These tables miss some clones; where compared with another copy, unresolved V genes account for less than half of the shortfall, and the remainder is unexplained. V, J and clone size derive from that table, while D and trimming were established from the DNA sequence. This sample lists around 300,000 clones; 70% to 90% were detected once. Of the sample, around 3% is held by the ten largest clones.

Collaborating institutions collected whole blood in K2EDTA tubes following their own protocols. For TCRbeta analysis, collaborators shipped samples as frozen whole blood, isolated PBMCs, or DNA extracted from either of those sample types. General findings and caveats noted by the study authors: The quantity of clinical and demographic metadata differed by source and by participant and was supplied without curation.

On this clone: Its antigen has not been determined. Base qualities are not provided; no much larger clone lies one nucleotide away.

The CDR3 measures 11 amino acids from cysteine to phenylalanine. Of all the DNA, just the CDR3 is kept, 33 bases in frame from base 1. Trimming costs V 3 bases and J 6 bases, and their ends lie 2 bases apart. From the germline V gene, CDR1 is MGHRA and CDR2 is YSYEKL. This TCR was recovered from a woman younger than 45 with active or convalescent COVID-19. The chain uses TRBV4-1 and TRBJ2-2, with no confidently assigned D gene. Sequences were obtained from peripheral blood. The DNA reads TGCGCCAGCAGCCACTCCGGGGAGCTGTTTTTT. Its protein reads: CASSHSGELFF.